This T cell receptor beta chain was documented in a study of T cell responses to AZD1222 COVID-19 vaccine. The study's findings and limits: All repertoire sampling was performed exclusively after the peak T cell response. Spike was spanned by vaccine-associated CD4 TCRs, with dominance at 160-218 and 743-854.

The length of the CDR3 is 15 residues. Germline values: CDR1 MNHEY, CDR2 SVGAGI. The V gene lost 4 bases and the J gene lost 6 bases, with 18 bases spanning the gap. The data were produced by immunoSEQ multiplex PCR, yet TCRdb's version contains in-frame clones alone and is incomplete. The data contain 100,000 to 120,000 clones, over 85% of them seen just once; the ten biggest clones take up about 15%. About this clone: Its antigen is unidentified.

The rearrangement links TRBV6-5 to TRBJ1-1; D is perhaps TRBD1 (5 bases). The sequences come from peripheral blood, collected 28 days after the second AZD1222 dose. The source of this sequence is an adult who received the AZD1222 COVID-19 vaccine. In DNA, the CDR3 is TGTGCCAGCAGTTCCGGGTCTGGGGCGGGATCTGAAGCTTTCTTT. Its translation is CASSSGSGAGSEAFF.